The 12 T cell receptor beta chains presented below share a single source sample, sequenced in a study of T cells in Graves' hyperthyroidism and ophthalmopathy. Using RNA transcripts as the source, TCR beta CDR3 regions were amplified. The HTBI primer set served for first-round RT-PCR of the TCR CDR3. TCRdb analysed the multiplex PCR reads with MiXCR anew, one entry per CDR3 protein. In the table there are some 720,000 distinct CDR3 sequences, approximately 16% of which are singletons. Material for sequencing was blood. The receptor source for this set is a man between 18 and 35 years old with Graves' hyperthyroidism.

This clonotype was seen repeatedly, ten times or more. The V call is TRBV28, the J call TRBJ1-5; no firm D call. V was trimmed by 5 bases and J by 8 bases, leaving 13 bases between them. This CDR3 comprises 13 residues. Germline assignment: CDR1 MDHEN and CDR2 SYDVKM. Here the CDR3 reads CASSPDRVEPQHF. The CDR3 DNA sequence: TGTGCCAGCAGTCCTGATAGGGTTGAGCCCCAGCATTTT. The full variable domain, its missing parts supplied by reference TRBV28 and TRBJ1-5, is DVKVTQSSRYLVKRTGEKVFLECVQDMDHENMFWYRQDPGLGLRLIYFSYDVKMKEKGDIPEGYSVSREKKERFSLILESASTNQTSMYLCASSPDRVEPQHFGDGTRLSIL.

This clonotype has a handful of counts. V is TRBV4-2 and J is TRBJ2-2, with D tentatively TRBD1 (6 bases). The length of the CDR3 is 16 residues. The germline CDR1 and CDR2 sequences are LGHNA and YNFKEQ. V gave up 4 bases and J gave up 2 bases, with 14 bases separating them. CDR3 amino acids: CASSLGQILNTGELFF. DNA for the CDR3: TGTGCCAGCAGCCTGGGACAAATACTTAACACCGGGGAGCTGTTTTTT.

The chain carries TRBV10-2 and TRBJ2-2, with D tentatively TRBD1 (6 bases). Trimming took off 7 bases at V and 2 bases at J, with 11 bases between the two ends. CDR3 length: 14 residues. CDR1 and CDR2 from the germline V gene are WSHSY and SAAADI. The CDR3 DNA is TGCGCCAGCAAGACAGGCCCCAACACCGGGGAGCTGTTTTTT. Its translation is CASKTGPNTGELFF.

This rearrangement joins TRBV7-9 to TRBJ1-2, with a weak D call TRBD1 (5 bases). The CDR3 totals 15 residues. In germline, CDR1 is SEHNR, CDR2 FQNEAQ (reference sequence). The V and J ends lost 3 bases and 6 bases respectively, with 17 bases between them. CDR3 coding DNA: TGTGCCAGCAGCTTTTCCGGGACGGTAATGAATGGCTACACCTTC. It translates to CASSFSGTVMNGYTF.

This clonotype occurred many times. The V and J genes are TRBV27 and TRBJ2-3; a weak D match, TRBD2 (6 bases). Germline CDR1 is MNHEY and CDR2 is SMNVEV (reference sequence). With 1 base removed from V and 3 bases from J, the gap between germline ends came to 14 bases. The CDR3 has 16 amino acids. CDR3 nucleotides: TGTGCCAGCAGTTTATTGGGGGGAGAAGTAACAGATACGCAGTATTTT. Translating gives CASSLLGGEVTDTQYF.

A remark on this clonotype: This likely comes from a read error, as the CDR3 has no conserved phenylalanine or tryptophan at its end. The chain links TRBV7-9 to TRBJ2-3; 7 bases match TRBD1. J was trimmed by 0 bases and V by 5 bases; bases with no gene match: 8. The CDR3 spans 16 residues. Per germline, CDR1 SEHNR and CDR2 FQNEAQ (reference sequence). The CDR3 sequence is CASSPGQPRSTDTQYL. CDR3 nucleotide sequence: TGTGCCAGCAGCCCGGGACAGCCGAGAAGCACAGATACGCAGTATTTA.

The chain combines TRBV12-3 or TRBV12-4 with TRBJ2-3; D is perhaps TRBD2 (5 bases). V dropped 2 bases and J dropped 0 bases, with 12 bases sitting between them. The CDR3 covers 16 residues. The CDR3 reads CASSLWRGGSTDTQYF. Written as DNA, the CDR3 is TGTGCCAGCAGTTTATGGAGAGGCGGGAGCACAGATACGCAGTATTTT.

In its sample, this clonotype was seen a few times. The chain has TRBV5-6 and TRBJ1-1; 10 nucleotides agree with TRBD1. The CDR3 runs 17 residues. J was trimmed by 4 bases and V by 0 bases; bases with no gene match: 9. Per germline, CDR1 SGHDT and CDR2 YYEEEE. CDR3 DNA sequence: TGTGCCAGCAGCTTGGCGGGACAGGGGTTTCTGGGCACTGAAGCTTTCTTT. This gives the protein CASSLAGQGFLGTEAFF.

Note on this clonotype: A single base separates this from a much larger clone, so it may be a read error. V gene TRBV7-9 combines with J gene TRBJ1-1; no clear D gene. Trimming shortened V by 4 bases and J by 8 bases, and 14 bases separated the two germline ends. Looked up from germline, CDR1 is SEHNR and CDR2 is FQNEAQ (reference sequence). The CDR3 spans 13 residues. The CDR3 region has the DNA TGTGCCAGCAGCTCCCGGGAGTGGAGAGAAGCTTTCTTT. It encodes CASSSREWREAFF.

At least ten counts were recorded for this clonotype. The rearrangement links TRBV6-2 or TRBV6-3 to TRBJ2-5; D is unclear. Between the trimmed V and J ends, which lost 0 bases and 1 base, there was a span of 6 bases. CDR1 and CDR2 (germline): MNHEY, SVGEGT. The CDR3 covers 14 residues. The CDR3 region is CASSYSTGQETQYF. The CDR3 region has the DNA TGTGCCAGCAGTTACTCGACTGGCCAAGAGACCCAGTACTTC.

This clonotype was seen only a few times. The DNA for the CDR3 is TGCGCCAGCAGCCAAAACAGGCATCAGCCCCAGCATTTT. It translates to CASSQNRHQPQHF. The V gene is TRBV4-1, the J gene TRBJ1-5; tentative D call: TRBD1 (5 bases). Trimming stripped 2 bases from V and 5 bases from J, with 7 bases between. There are 13 residues in the CDR3. CDR1 and CDR2 (germline): MGHRA, YSYEKL.

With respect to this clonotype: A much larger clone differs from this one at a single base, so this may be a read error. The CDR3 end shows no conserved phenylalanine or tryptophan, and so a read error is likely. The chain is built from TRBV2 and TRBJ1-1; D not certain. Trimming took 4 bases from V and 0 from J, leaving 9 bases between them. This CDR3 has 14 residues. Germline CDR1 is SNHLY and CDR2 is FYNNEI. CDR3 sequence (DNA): TGTGCCAGCAGTGCCGGGCGGATGAACACTGAAGCTTTCTCT. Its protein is CASSAGRMNTEAFS.